The rows below give T cell receptor beta chains drawn from one sample of a study of cytomegalovirus exposure and HLA in healthy donors. Assay: immunoSEQ multiplex PCR; the TCRdb copy retains only in-frame clones and omits some. Of under 150,000 clones in the sample, 82% were seen once. The sample comprised PBMCs. Receptor source: a male donor in good health and CMV-seronegative. The CDR3 runs from the conserved cysteine through the conserved F or W. A D gene is named only where the DNA matches it firmly. Clone size is given for some rows only: seen once, a few or many times, or a class if the clone is expanded.

d_gene | j_gene | abundance | v_gene | CDR3aa | CDR3nt
. | TRBJ2-1 | few | TRBV5-6 | CASSSNPRGYNEQFF | TGTGCCAGCAGCTCTAACCCCAGGGGTTACAATGAGCAGTTCTTC
TRBD2 | TRBJ2-1 | . | TRBV14 | CASSQASGYNEQFF | TGTGCCAGCAGCCAAGCTAGCGGGTACAATGAGCAGTTCTTC
. | TRBJ1-2 | . | TRBV30 | CAWRQQGYGYTF | TGTGCCTGGAGGCAACAGGGCTATGGCTACACCTTC
TRBD2 | TRBJ2-2 | . | TRBV7-3 | CASSLIGLAGGTGELFF | TGTGCCAGCAGCTTAATAGGACTAGCGGGAGGTACCGGGGAGCTGTTTTTT
TRBD2 | TRBJ2-3 | . | TRBV5-1 | CASSLATSGSYNTDTQYF | TGCGCCAGCAGCTTGGCCACTAGCGGGAGTTACAACACAGATACGCAGTATTTT
. | TRBJ2-4 | . | TRBV4-1 | CASSPQPGAGGNIQYF | TGCGCCAGCAGCCCTCAACCGGGAGCCGGGGGAAACATTCAGTACTTC
. | TRBJ2-5 | . | TRBV11-1 | CASSLGQSQETQYF | TGTGCCAGCAGCCTCGGACAGTCCCAAGAGACCCAGTACTTC
. | TRBJ2-7 | . | TRBV5-6 | CASSAVFMEQYF | TGTGCCAGCAGTGCGGTTTTTATGGAGCAGTACTTC
. | TRBJ1-5 | . | TRBV6-1 | CASSERGRGRGQPQHF | TGTGCCAGCAGTGAAAGGGGCAGGGGTCGCGGGCAGCCCCAGCATTTT
. | TRBJ2-3 | . | TRBV9 | CASSEGVSTDTQYF | TGTGCCAGCAGCGAGGGAGTTAGCACAGATACGCAGTATTTT
. | TRBJ2-7 | . | TRBV30 | CAWSSRIYEQYF | TGTGCCTGGAGTTCGAGGATCTACGAGCAGTACTTC
TRBD1 | TRBJ1-6 | . | TRBV28 | CASSYRTGGGLHSPLHF | TGTGCCAGCAGTTACCGGACAGGGGGAGGTTTGCATTCACCCCTCCACTTT
. | TRBJ2-5 | . | TRBV7-2 | CASTLGVQETQYF | TGTGCCAGCACTCTAGGGGTGCAAGAGACCCAGTACTTC
. | TRBJ2-3 | . | TRBV4-2 | CASSRERYTDTQYF | TGTGCCAGCAGCCGGGAGCGTTACACAGATACGCAGTATTTT
. | TRBJ2-5 | . | TRBV9 | CASSVEGLQETQYF | TGTGCCAGCAGCGTAGAGGGGCTCCAAGAGACCCAGTACTTC
. | TRBJ1-1 | . | TRBV30 | CAWSVLTSEAFF | TGTGCCTGGAGTGTACTAACCAGCGAAGCTTTCTTT
TRBD2 | TRBJ2-1 | . | TRBV6-1 | CASRGVAGAAEQFF | TGTGCCAGCAGAGGGGTGGCGGGAGCGGCTGAGCAGTTCTTC
TRBD2 | TRBJ2-2 | . | TRBV7-3 | CASGQWAGDSTGELFF | TGTGCCAGCGGGCAGTGGGCGGGAGATAGCACCGGGGAGCTGTTTTTT
. | TRBJ1-2 | . | TRBV7-9 | CASGDSILYGYTF | TGTGCCAGCGGCGACAGCATCCTTTATGGCTACACCTTC
. | TRBJ2-7 | . | TRBV5-1 | CASSLRDTSTYEQYF | TGCGCCAGCAGCCTCCGGGACACTTCAACCTACGAGCAGTACTTC
TRBD2 | TRBJ2-1 | . | TRBV7-3 | CASSERTSPTYNEQFF | TGTGCCAGCAGCGAAAGGACTAGCCCTACCTACAATGAGCAGTTCTTC
. | TRBJ1-5 | . | TRBV27 | CASSSTLGGNQPQHF | TGTGCCAGCAGTTCAACCCTGGGAGGGAATCAGCCCCAGCATTTT
. | TRBJ2-1 | few | TRBV6-5 | CASSSSLSNEQFF | TGTGCCAGCAGCTCTTCTTTGTCCAATGAGCAGTTCTTC
. | TRBJ2-7 | . | TRBV6-1 | CASSESSLATTYEQYF | TGTGCCAGCAGTGAATCGAGCCTAGCGACGACCTACGAGCAGTACTTC
TRBD2 | TRBJ2-1 | . | TRBV4-1 | CASSRNSGNTYNEQFF | TGCGCCAGCAGCCGGAATAGCGGGAACACCTACAATGAGCAGTTCTTC
TRBD1 | TRBJ2-7 | once | TRBV27 | CASRTGTYEQYF | TGTGCCAGCCGGACAGGGACCTACGAGCAGTACTTC
. | TRBJ1-1 | . | TRBV5-1 | CASSWASLDTEAFF | TGCGCCAGCAGCTGGGCCAGTCTGGACACTGAAGCTTTCTTT
. | TRBJ1-4 | . | TRBV11-2 | CASRLWGEREKLFF | TGTGCCAGCAGACTTTGGGGGGAGCGTGAAAAACTGTTTTTT
. | TRBJ2-2 | . | TRBV11-2 | CASSYPGNTGELFF | TGTGCCAGCAGCTACCCCGGGAACACCGGGGAGCTGTTTTTT
TRBD2 | TRBJ2-5 | few | TRBV10-2 | CASSETSGRARETQYF | TGCGCCAGCAGTGAGACTAGCGGGAGGGCCCGGGAGACCCAGTACTTC
. | TRBJ2-7 | . | TRBV27 | CASSGGMPWTALYREQYF | TGTGCCAGCAGTGGGGGTATGCCCTGGACAGCGTTATATCGGGAGCAGTACTTC
. | TRBJ2-5 | . | TRBV11-2 | CASSLAWGVGFRETQYF | TGTGCCAGCAGCTTAGCGTGGGGGGTCGGATTCCGCGAGACCCAGTACTTC